This T cell receptor (beta chain) was recovered during a study of CD8 T cells in ankylosing spondylitis. Study conclusions and caveats: Disease-linked clones reportedly concentrated significantly in matched ankylosing spondylitis synovial fluid. For ankylosing spondylitis blood, a TCR beta motif of seven to nine highly homologous variants appeared characteristic.

This clonotype was counted ten times or more. As yet, its antigen is unknown. It was by quantitative 5'-RACE with molecular barcodes that TCR beta libraries were made. TCRdb re-called the 5' RACE reads through MiXCR, storing one row per CDR3 protein. The sample yields 450,000 to 550,000 distinct CDR3 sequences, roughly 5.2% seen once. Germline CDR1 and CDR2: SGHKS and YYEKEE (reference sequence). V gave up 3 bases and J gave up 3 bases; unmatched junction bases: 3. The CDR3 extends over 15 amino acids. The J gene is TRBJ2-2, the V gene TRBV5-5; 9 bases fit TRBD1. The specimen sequenced was blood, either unsorted or a sorted T cell fraction (not recorded which). This clonotype was sampled from a male donor with ankylosing spondylitis. The CDR3 nucleotides are TGTGCCAGCAGCTGGGGGGACAGGGACACCGGGGAGCTGTTTTTT. Translated: CASSWGDRDTGELFF.